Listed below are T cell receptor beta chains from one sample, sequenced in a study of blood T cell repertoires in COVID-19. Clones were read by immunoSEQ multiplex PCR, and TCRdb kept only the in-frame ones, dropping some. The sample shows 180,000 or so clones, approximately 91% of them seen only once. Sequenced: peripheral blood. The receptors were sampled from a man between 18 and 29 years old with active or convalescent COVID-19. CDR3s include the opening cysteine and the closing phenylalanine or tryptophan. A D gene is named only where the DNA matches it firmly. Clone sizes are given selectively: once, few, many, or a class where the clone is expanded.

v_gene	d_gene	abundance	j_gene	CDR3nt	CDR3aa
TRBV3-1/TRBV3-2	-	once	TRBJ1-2	TGTGCCAGCAGCCAACAAACAGGGCACTATGGCTACACCTTC	CASSQQTGHYGYTF
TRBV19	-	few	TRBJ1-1	TGTGCCAGTAGTATAGGGCCGAACACTGAAGCTTTCTTT	CASSIGPNTEAFF
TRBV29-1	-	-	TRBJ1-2	TGCAGCGTTGAAGTAGGCGCTAGCAACTATGGCTACACCTTC	CSVEVGASNYGYTF
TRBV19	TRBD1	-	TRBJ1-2	TGTGCCAGTAGTCCCGGACAGGCTCCTACCTATGGCTACACCTTC	CASSPGQAPTYGYTF
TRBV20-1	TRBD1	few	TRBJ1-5	TGCAGTGCTAGTGTACAGGGGGCTAATCAGCCCCAGCATTTT	CSASVQGANQPQHF
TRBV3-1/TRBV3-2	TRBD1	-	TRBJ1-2	TGTGCCAGCAGCCAACGGACAGGGGGCTTTTATGGCTACACCTTC	CASSQRTGGFYGYTF
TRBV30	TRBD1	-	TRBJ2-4	TGTGCCCCATGGGGTAAGGGGGCAGCCAAAAACATTCAGTACTTC	CAPWGKGAAKNIQYF
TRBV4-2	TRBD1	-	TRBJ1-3	TGTGCCAGCAGCCCACAGGGGGCCAGGGCCCCCTCTGGAAACACCATATATTTT	CASSPQGARAPSGNTIYF
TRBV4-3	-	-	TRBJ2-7	TGCGCCAGCAGCCAAGATAACGGGGGTAGGTACGAGCAGTACTTC	CASSQDNGGRYEQYF
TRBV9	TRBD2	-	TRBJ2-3	TGTGCCAGCAGCGTAGGACTAGCGGGGGGGCTGATGGAAGATACGCAGTATTTT	CASSVGLAGGLMEDTQYF
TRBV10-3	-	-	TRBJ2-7	TGTGCCATCAGTGAGCGGGCAGGGCTATCCTACGAGCAGTACTTC	CAISERAGLSYEQYF
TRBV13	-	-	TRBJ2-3	TGTGCCAGCAGCCTTCGCGGGTTCCCAGATACGCAGTATTTT	CASSLRGFPDTQYF
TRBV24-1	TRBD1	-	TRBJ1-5	TGTGCCACCAGTGATTCTACTCCGGCTGGGACAGGGGGCTTTCAGCCCCAGCATTTT	CATSDSTPAGTGGFQPQHF
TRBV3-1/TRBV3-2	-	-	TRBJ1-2	TGTGCCAGCAGCCAAGATCCGGCGGTGTATGGCTACACCTTC	CASSQDPAVYGYTF
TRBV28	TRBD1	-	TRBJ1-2	TGTGCCAGCAGTCTTAGGACAGGGAACTATGGCTACACCTTC	CASSLRTGNYGYTF
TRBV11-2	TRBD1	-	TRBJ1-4	TGTGCCAGCAGCAAGGGACAGGGGGCGTCTGCTGCAACTAATGAAAAACTGTTTTTT	CASSKGQGASAATNEKLFF
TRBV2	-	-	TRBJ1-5	TGTGCCAGCAGTGACGGGACGGGAGGTCAGCCCCAGCATTTT	CASSDGTGGQPQHF
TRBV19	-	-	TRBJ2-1	TGTGCCAGTTCGGACTTTCAGTACAATGAGCAGTTCTTC	CASSDFQYNEQFF
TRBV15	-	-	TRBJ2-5	TGTGCCACCAGCTATCTCCATCAGGGGCTAGAGACCCAGTACTTC	CATSYLHQGLETQYF
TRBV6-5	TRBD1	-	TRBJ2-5	TGTGCCAGCGGGCAAAACGGACAGGTCCAAGAGACCCAGTACTTC	CASGQNGQVQETQYF
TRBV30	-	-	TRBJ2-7	TGTGCCTGGAGCCCCCGGTGGTCTGGGGGGGAGCAGTACTTC	CAWSPRWSGGEQYF
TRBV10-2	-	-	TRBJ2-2	TGCGCCAGCAGTGTACGGGGGACCACCGGGGAGCTGTTTTTT	CASSVRGTTGELFF
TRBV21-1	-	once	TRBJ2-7	TGTGCCAGCAGGTTCGGGACTCCACACTACTACGAGCAGTACTTC	CASRFGTPHYYEQYF
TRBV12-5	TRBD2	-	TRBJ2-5	TGTGCTAGTGGTTTGATGGCGGGAGGGTTATCTGAGACCCAGTACTTC	CASGLMAGGLSETQYF
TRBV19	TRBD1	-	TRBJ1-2	TGTGCCAGTAGTGTCGACAGGGCACTCTATGGCTACACCTTC	CASSVDRALYGYTF
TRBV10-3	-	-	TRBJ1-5	TGTGCCATCAGTGAGTCCGGAGGGAAGGGCAATCAGCCCCAGCATTTT	CAISESGGKGNQPQHF
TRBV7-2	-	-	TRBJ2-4	TGTGCCAGCAGCTTGGATGGCGCAGGGGCCCTTGACATTCAGTACTTC	CASSLDGAGALDIQYF
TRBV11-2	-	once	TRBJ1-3	TGTGCCAGCACCAAAATCGGGGGGACCTTCTCTGGAAACACCATATATTTT	CASTKIGGTFSGNTIYF
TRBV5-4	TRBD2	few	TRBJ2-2	TGTGCCAGCAGCTTGGGTGGGACTAGCGGCACCGGGGAGCTGTTTTTT	CASSLGGTSGTGELFF
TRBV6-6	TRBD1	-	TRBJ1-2	TGTGCCAGCAGTTACGCCCAGGGGGCTTATGGCTACACCTTC	CASSYAQGAYGYTF
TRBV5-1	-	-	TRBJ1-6	TGCGCCAGCAGCCTTCCCGCGGAACCCAAACATTCACCCCTCCACTTT	CASSLPAEPKHSPLHF